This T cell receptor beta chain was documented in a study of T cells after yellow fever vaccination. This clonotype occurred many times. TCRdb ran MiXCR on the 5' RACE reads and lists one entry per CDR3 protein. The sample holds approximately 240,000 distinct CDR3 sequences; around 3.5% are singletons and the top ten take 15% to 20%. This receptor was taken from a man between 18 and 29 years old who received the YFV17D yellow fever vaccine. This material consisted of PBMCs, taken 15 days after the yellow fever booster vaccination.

CDR3 in amino acids: CASRGSGGSTDTQYF. In DNA, the CDR3 is TGTGCCAGCAGGGGTAGCGGGGGGAGCACAGATACGCAGTATTTT. This chain links TRBV12-3 or TRBV12-4 with TRBJ2-3, with 10 bases matching TRBD2. V lost 6 bases and J lost 0; bases outside the gene matches: 3. The CDR3 has 15 residues.